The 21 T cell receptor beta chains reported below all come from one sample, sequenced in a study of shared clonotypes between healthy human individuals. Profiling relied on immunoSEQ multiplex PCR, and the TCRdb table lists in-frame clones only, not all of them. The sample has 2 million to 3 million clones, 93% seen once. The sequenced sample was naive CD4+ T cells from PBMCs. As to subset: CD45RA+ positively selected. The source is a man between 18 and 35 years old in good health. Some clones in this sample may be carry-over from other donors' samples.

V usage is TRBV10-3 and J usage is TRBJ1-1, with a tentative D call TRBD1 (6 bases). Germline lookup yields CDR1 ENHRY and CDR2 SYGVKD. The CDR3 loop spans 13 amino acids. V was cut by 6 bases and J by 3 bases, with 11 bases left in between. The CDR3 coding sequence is TGTGCCATCAGGAGGACAGAGGACACTGAAGCTTTCTTT. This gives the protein CAIRRTEDTEAFF.

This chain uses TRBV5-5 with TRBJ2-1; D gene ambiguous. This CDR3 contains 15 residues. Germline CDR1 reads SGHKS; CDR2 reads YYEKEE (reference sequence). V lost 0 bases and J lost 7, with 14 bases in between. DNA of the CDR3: TGTGCCAGCAGCTTGGCAGTCCAGATCTTGAATGAGCAGTTCTTC. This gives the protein CASSLAVQILNEQFF.

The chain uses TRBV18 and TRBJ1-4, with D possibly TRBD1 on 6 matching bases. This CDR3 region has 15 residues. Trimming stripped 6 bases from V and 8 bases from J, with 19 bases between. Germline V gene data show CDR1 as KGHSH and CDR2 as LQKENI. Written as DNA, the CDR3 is TGTGCCAGCTCGGCGACCGGGGGGGCAAACGAAAAACTGTTTTTT. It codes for CASSATGGANEKLFF.

The CDR3 coding sequence is TGCGCCAGCAGCCAAGATCCATTCGTCACTGAAGCTTTCTTT. Its protein product is CASSQDPFVTEAFF. This chain joins TRBV4-3 and TRBJ1-1, with D unclear. The germline CDR1 and CDR2 sequences are LGHNA and YSLEER. The CDR3 sequence is 14 residues long. V was cut by 0 bases and J by 4 bases, with 9 bases left in between.

The DNA for the CDR3 is TGTGCCAGCAGCTTAGTCTTGGACAGTTTGGGCTACACCTTC. The encoded protein is CASSLVLDSLGYTF. The rearrangement uses TRBV7-2 and TRBJ1-2; D is perhaps TRBD1 (6 bases). Germline V gives CDR1 SGHTA, CDR2 FQGNSA. The V gene lost 1 base and the J gene lost 8 bases, with 14 bases spanning the gap. The CDR3 sequence is 14 residues long.

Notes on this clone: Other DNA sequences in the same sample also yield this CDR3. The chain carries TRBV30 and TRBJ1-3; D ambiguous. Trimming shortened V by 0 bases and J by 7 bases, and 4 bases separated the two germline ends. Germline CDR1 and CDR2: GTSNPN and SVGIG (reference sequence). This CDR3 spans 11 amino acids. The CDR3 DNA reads TGTGCCTGGAGTGTACGGAACACCATATATTTT. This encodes CAWSVRNTIYF.

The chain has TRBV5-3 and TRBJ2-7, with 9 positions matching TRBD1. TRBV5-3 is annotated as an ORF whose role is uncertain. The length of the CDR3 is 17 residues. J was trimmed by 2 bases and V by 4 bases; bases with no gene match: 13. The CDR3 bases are TGTGCCAGAAGCATATGCAACCGGGACAGGGTGACCTACGAGCAGTACTTC. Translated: CARSICNRDRVTYEQYF.

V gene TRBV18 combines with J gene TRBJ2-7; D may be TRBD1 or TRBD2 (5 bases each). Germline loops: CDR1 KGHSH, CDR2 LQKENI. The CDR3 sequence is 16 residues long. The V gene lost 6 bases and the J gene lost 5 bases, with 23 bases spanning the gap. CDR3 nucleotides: TGTGCCAGCTCTCTTATCCGGGGCCGGAAGTCCCACGAGCAGTACTTC. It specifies CASSLIRGRKSHEQYF.

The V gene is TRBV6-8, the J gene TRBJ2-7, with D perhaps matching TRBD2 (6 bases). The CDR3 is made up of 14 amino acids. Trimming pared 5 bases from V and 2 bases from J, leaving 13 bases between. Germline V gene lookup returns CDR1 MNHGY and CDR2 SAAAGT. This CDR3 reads CASSIDSGPYEQYF. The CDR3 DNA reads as TGTGCCAGCAGTATCGATAGCGGACCCTACGAGCAGTACTTC.

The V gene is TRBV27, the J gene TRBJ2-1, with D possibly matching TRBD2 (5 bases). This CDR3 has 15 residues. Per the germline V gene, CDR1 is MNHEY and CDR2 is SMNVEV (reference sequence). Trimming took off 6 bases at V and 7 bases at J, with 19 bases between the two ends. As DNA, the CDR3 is TGTGCCAGCAGCCCGGAGGAGGCGTTTGGGAATGAGCAGTTCTTC. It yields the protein CASSPEEAFGNEQFF.

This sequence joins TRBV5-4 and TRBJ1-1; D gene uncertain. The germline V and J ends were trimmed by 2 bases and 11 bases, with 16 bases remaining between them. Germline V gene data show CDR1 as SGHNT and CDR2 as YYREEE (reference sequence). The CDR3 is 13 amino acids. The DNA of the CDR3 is TGTGCCAGCAGCTTTAATTCGGAGTTGGTCGCTTTCTTT. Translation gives CASSFNSELVAFF.

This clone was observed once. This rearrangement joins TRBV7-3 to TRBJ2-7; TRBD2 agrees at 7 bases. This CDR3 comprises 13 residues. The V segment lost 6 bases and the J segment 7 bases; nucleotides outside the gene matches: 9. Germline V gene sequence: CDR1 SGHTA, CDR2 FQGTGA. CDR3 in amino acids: CASRFPGGSEQYF. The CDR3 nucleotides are TGTGCCAGCAGATTTCCGGGAGGATCTGAGCAGTACTTC. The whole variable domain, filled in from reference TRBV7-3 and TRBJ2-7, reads GAGVSQTPSNKVTEKGKYVELRCDPISGHTALYWYRQSLGQGPEFLIYFQGTGAADDSGLPNDRFFAVRPEGSVSTLKIQRTERGDSAVYLCASRFPGGSEQYFGPGTRLTVT.

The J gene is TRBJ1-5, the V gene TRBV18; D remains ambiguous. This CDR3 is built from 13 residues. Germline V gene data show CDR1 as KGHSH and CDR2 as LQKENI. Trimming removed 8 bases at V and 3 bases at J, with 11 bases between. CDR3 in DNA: TGTGCCAGCGCCCCGCTAGTCAATCAGCCCCAGCATTTT. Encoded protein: CASAPLVNQPQHF.

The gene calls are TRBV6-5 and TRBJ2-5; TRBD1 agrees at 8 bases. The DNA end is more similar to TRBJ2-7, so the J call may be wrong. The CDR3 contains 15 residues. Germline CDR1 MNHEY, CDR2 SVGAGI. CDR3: CASSYRDRGTYEQYF. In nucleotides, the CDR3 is TGTGCCAGCAGTTACAGAGACAGGGGCACCTACGAGCAGTACTTC.

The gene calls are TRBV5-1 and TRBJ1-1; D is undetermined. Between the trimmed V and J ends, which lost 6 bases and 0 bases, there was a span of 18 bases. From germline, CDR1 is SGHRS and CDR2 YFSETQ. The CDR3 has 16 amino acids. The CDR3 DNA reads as TGCGCCAGCATCTCTCTGCTACAGCGCATGAACACTGAAGCTTTCTTT. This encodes CASISLLQRMNTEAFF.

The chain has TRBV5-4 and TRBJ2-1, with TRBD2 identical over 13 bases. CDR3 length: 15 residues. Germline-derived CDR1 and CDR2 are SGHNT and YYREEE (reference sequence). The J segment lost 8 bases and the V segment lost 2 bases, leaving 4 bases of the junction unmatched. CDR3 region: CASSFGLAGADEQFF. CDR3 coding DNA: TGTGCCAGCAGCTTCGGACTAGCGGGAGCGGATGAGCAGTTCTTC.

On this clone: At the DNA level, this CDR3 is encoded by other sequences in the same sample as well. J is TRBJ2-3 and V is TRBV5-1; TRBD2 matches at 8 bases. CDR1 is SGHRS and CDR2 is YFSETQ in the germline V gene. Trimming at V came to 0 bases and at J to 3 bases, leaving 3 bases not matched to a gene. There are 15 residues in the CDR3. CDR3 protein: CASSLAGGPTDTQYF. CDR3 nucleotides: TGCGCCAGCAGCTTGGCGGGAGGGCCTACAGATACGCAGTATTTT.

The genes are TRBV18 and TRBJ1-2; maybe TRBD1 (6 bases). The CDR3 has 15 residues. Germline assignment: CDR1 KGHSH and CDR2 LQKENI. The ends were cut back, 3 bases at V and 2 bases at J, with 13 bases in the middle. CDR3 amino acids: CASSPSTGPNYGYTF. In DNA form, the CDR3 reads TGTGCCAGCTCACCGTCGACAGGCCCGAACTATGGCTACACCTTC.

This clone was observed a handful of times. The CDR3 DNA reads as TGTGCCATCGGAGAGGGTCAGCCCCAGCATTTT. Protein: CAIGEGQPQHF. V gene TRBV10-3 combines with J gene TRBJ1-5, with D unclear. Per the germline V gene, CDR1 is ENHRY and CDR2 is SYGVKD. The V and J ends lost 8 bases and 6 bases respectively, with 8 bases between them. This CDR3 has 11 amino acids.

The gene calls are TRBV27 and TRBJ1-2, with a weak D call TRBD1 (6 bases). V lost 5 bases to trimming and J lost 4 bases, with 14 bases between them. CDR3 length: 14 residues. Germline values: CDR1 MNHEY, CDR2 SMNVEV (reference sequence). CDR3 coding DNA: TGTGCCAGCAGTCCCCGACAGGCCATCTATGGCTACACCTTC. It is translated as CASSPRQAIYGYTF.

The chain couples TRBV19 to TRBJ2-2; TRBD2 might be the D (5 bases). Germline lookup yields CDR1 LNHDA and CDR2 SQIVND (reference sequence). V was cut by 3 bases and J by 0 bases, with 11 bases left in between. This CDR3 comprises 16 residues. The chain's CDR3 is CASSIGLYANTGELFF. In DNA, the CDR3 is TGTGCCAGTAGTATCGGACTGTACGCGAACACCGGGGAGCTGTTTTTT.